The 18 T cell receptor beta chains below were found in one sample sequenced in a study of T cell responses to AZD1222 COVID-19 vaccine. The protocol was immunoSEQ multiplex PCR, while the TCRdb copy is restricted to in-frame clones and leaves out a portion. The table shows about 180,000 clones, with roughly 93% occurring only once. Sample: peripheral blood, taken 28 days after the second dose of the MenACWY control vaccine. The origin of the receptors is an adult who received the MenACWY meningococcal vaccine as a control.

This clone was seen just once. This chain connects TRBV6-6 to TRBJ1-3; tentatively, D is TRBD1 (5 bases). Germline lookup yields CDR1 MNHNY and CDR2 SVGAGI (reference sequence). CDR3 size: 15 residues. The V gene lost 6 bases and the J gene lost 4 bases, with 16 bases spanning the gap. The CDR3 DNA follows: TGTGCCAGCAGACCCCTCGGGGGTTCCGGAAACACCATATATTTT. This encodes CASRPLGGSGNTIYF.

This clone appeared once. The chain is built from TRBV4-1 and TRBJ2-3, with a possible D match to TRBD1 (5 bases). Germline V gene lookup returns CDR1 MGHRA and CDR2 YSYEKL. V lost 4 bases, J lost 4 bases, and 15 bases lay in between. CDR3 length: 15 amino acids. CDR3 region: CASSRGHSRPDTQYF. For the CDR3, the DNA is TGCGCCAGCAGCCGAGGACACTCTAGGCCAGATACGCAGTATTTT.

This chain uses TRBV10-3 with TRBJ1-1, with D unresolved. CDR1 and CDR2 from the germline V gene are ENHRY and SYGVKD. Deletions cut 7 bases from V and 10 bases from J, with 19 bases between. The length of the CDR3 is 13 residues. CDR3 amino acids: CAIKMYSDQAAFF. DNA for the CDR3: TGTGCCATCAAAATGTATTCAGATCAGGCAGCTTTCTTT.

The V gene is TRBV10-1, the J gene TRBJ1-1; possibly TRBD1 for D (5 bases). CDR1 and CDR2 from the germline V gene are WNHNN and SYGVQD (reference sequence). Trimming cost V 1 base and J 1 base, with 13 bases left between them. The CDR3 runs to 16 residues. The chain's CDR3 is CASSEYRQGTNTEAFF. CDR3 sequence (DNA): TGCGCCAGCAGTGAGTACCGACAAGGGACGAACACTGAAGCTTTCTTT.

The chain carries TRBV21-1 and TRBJ1-1. TRBV21-1 is a pseudogene segment. The CDR3 consists of 14 residues. The CDR3 is CASSKGWPDAEAFF. In DNA form, the CDR3 reads TGTGCCAGCAGCAAAGGATGGCCAGACGCTGAAGCTTTCTTT.

The rearrangement uses TRBV10-2 and TRBJ1-5; 9 bases are shared with TRBD1. The CDR3 loop spans 16 amino acids. V lost 4 bases and J lost 6; bases outside the gene matches: 10. Germline V gene lookup returns CDR1 WSHSY and CDR2 SAAADI. The CDR3 protein is CASSVSGQGITQPQHF. The CDR3 nucleotides read TGCGCCAGCAGTGTCTCGGGACAGGGTATAACTCAGCCCCAGCATTTT.

This chain links TRBV18 with TRBJ2-7; 9 bases align to TRBD1. V was pared by 4 bases and J by 4 bases, with 5 bases of the junction left unmatched. The V gene's germline CDR1 is KGHSH and CDR2 LQKENI. The CDR3 runs to 14 residues. CDR3 protein: CASSRGTGTYEQYF. The CDR3 bases are TGTGCCAGCTCACGCGGGACAGGGACTTACGAGCAGTACTTC. The full variable domain, completed using reference TRBV18 and TRBJ2-7, is NAGVMQNPRHLVRRRGQEARLRCSPMKGHSHVYWYRQLPEEGLKFMVYLQKENIIDESGMPKERFSAEFPKEGPSILRIQQVVRGDSAAYFCASSRGTGTYEQYFGPGTRLTVT.

This sequence joins TRBV30 and TRBJ2-2, with D possibly matching TRBD1 (6 bases). The CDR3 loop spans 14 amino acids. Germline CDR1 and CDR2: GTSNPN and SVGIG (reference sequence). Trimming removed 1 base from V and 6 bases from J, with 12 bases in between. DNA of the CDR3: TGTGCCTGGAGTGGACAGGCTAAGGCCGGGGAGCTGTTTTTT. Translated: CAWSGQAKAGELFF.

The V call is TRBV5-4, the J call TRBJ1-6; D might be TRBD1 (5 bases). This CDR3 is 15 amino acids long. The germline V and J ends were trimmed by 3 bases and 7 bases, with 14 bases remaining between them. Looked up from germline, CDR1 is SGHNT and CDR2 is YYREEE (reference sequence). DNA of the CDR3: TGTGCCAGCAGCTGGGACCCCCGAGGGAATTCACCCCTCCACTTT. Translated: CASSWDPRGNSPLHF.

The gene calls are TRBV3-1 (or the pseudogene TRBV3-2) and TRBJ2-3; the match to TRBD2 covers 9 bases. The CDR3 loop spans 16 amino acids. The V segment lost 1 base and the J segment 0 bases; nucleotides outside the gene matches: 2. Germline V gene data show CDR1 as LGHDT and CDR2 as YNNKEL (reference sequence). For the CDR3, the DNA is TGTGCCAGCAGCCAAGGACTAGCGGCTAGCACAGATACGCAGTATTTT. This codes for CASSQGLAASTDTQYF.

V usage is TRBV5-4 and J usage is TRBJ1-3; TRBD1 agrees at 8 bases. Germline V gives CDR1 SGHNT, CDR2 YYREEE (reference sequence). The CDR3 runs 18 residues. Trimming at V came to 4 bases and at J to 3 bases, leaving 15 bases not matched to a gene. In nucleotides, the CDR3 is TGTGCCAGCAGCCCAGGACAGGGAATATCGTTCGGTGGAAACACCATATATTTT. It encodes CASSPGQGISFGGNTIYF. Combining the CDR3 with reference TRBV5-4 and TRBJ1-3 gives the whole variable domain ETGVTQSPTHLIKTRGQQVTLRCSSQSGHNTVSWYQQALGQGPQFIFQYYREEENGRGNFPPRFSGLQFPNYSSELNVNALELDDSALYLCASSPGQGISFGGNTIYFGEGSWLTVV.

The rearrangement uses TRBV6-1 and TRBJ1-5; D is unclear. Germline loops: CDR1 MNHNS, CDR2 SASEGT. This CDR3 is 15 amino acids long. Trimming stripped 3 bases from V and 0 bases from J, with 9 bases between. CDR3 DNA: TGTGCCAGCAGTGAGGGGATTAATAGCAATCAGCCCCAGCATTTT. Residues: CASSEGINSNQPQHF.

The chain employs TRBV9 and TRBJ2-3; D remains unclear. Germline V gene sequence: CDR1 SGDLS, CDR2 YYNGEE. CDR3 length: 16 amino acids. The V end was cut by 0 bases, the J end by 0 bases, with 11 bases between. CDR3 nucleotide sequence: TGTGCCAGCAGCGTAGCGGCAAGAACTAGCACAGATACGCAGTATTTT. Translated: CASSVAARTSTDTQYF.

The CDR3 nucleotides are TGCAGCGTTGAAATAGGGCGGACCACTGGAAACACCATATATTTT. Amino acid sequence: CSVEIGRTTGNTIYF. The rearrangement uses TRBV29-1 and TRBJ1-3; D unclear. V was trimmed by 2 bases and J by 2 bases, leaving 13 bases between them. This CDR3 spans 15 amino acids. CDR1 and CDR2 (germline): SQVTM, ANQGSEA.

CDR3 DNA sequence: TGTGCCAGCAGTTTGTACTATAATTCACCCCTCCACTTT. Protein sequence: CASSLYYNSPLHF. The chain is built from TRBV27 and TRBJ1-6, with D unresolved. This CDR3 contains 13 residues. Germline assignment: CDR1 MNHEY and CDR2 SMNVEV (reference sequence). With 3 bases removed from V and 3 bases from J, the gap between germline ends came to 3 bases.

The chain has TRBV25-1 and TRBJ1-1; D not resolved. V lost 4 bases to trimming and J lost 1 base, with 7 bases between them. The CDR3 is 13 residues long. In germline, CDR1 is MGHDK, CDR2 SYGVNS. CDR3: CASSGQPNTEAFF. DNA of the CDR3: TGTGCCAGCAGTGGGCAGCCGAACACTGAAGCTTTCTTT.

The rearrangement links TRBV4-3 to TRBJ1-2, with 11 bases that match TRBD1. The CDR3 runs 15 residues. CDR1 and CDR2 from the germline V gene are LGHNA and YSLEER. The J segment lost 4 bases and the V segment lost 3 bases, leaving 4 bases of the junction unmatched. The CDR3 DNA reads as TGCGCCAGCAGCCACGGACAGGGGGCTGGCTATGGCTACACCTTC. Its translation is CASSHGQGAGYGYTF.

This clone was recorded only once. The genes are TRBV6-1 and TRBJ1-4, with D unresolved. V lost 4 bases to trimming and J lost 6 bases, with 12 bases between them. Germline V gene data show CDR1 as MNHNS and CDR2 as SASEGT. This CDR3 region has 14 residues. CDR3 amino acids: CASSVAGWDEKLFF. The CDR3 coding sequence is TGTGCCAGCAGTGTAGCTGGTTGGGATGAAAAACTGTTTTTT.